The clone carrying this TCR beta chain appeared a few times. This sample was included in a study of blood T cell repertoires in COVID-19. Turning to the study itself: The United States, Italy and Spain supplied acute and convalescent COVID-19 samples. Sources were T cells, B-cell-depleted T cells, or PBMCs; the material itself was cDNA or gDNA.

V lost 5 bases to trimming and J lost 5 bases; unmatched junction nucleotides: 6. The CDR3 length is 15 residues. Per the germline V gene, CDR1 is MNHNY and CDR2 is SVGAGI (reference sequence). As originally analysed: It was from reference gene primer amplification that nucleated cell counts were estimated. The protocol was immunoSEQ multiplex PCR, while the TCRdb copy is restricted to in-frame clones and leaves out a portion. V and J calls and clone size are those listed in that table; D and trimming were worked out from the DNA. The table lists some 220,000 clones, 82% of them singletons. This receptor was obtained from a woman in her 70s with COVID-19, enrolled during active disease. Sequencing was performed on peripheral blood. The gene calls are TRBV6-6 and TRBJ1-6; 7 bases line up with TRBD1. The CDR3 loop reads CASSPGTANNSPLHF. The CDR3 region has the DNA TGTGCCAGCAGTCCCGGGACAGCTAATAATTCACCCCTCCACTTT.